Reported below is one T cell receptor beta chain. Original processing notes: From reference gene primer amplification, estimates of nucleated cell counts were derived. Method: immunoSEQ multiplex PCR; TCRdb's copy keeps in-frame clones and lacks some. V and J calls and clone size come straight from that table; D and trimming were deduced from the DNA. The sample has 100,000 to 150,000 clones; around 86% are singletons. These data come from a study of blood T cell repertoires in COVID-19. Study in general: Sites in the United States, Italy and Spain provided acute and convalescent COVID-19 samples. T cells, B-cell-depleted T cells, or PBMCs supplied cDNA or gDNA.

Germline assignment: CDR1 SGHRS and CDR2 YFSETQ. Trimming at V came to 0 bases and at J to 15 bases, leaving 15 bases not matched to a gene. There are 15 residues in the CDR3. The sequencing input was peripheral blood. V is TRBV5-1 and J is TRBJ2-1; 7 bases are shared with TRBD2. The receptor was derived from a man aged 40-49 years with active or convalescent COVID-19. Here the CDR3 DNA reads TGCGCCAGCAGCTTGGTGAGGGAGGGCGCGACGGCTCTGTTCTTC. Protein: CASSLVREGATALFF. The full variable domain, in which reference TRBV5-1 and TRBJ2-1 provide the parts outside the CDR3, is KAGVTQTPRYLIKTRGQQVTLSCSPISGHRSVSWYQQTPGQGLQFLFEYFSETQRNKGNFPGRFSGRQFSNSRSEMNVSTLELGDSALYLCASSLVREGATALFFGPGTRLTVL.